The 3 T cell receptor beta chains listed next were all sequenced from one sample in a study of T cell repertoires in cytomegalovirus infection (dated by TCRdb to about 2019). Taken with the paper, the label for treatment or condition translates to: in vitro stimulation with specific CMV peptide epitopes to enrich CMV-specific T cells. These reads were obtained on an Illumina HiSeq 1500. The public sequencing data were trimmed at Q25 with fastp and processed into clonotypes with MiXCR by TCRdb, which kept only in-frame beta chains. Under each unique CDR3 protein, matching rows form one entry showing the most common genes and DNA. Across this sample there are under 300,000 distinct CDR3 sequences, with approximately 22% seen only once. The ten largest clones represent under 25% of the sample. Their antigen targets remain unknown. This sample comprised cultured PBMCs, obtained from culture after CMV antigen stimulation. The receptors come from a human donor in good health (CMV status not recorded). Some clones in this sample may be carry-over from other donors' samples.

The chain recombines TRBV4-1 with TRBJ2-1; 7 positions match TRBD2. The CDR3 covers 15 residues. Germline V lookup: CDR1 MGHRA, CDR2 YSYEKL. V shed 2 bases and J 4 bases; nucleotides not matched to a gene: 5. CDR3 residues: CASSQSGITYNEQFF. DNA for the CDR3: TGCGCCAGCAGCCAAAGCGGGATTACGTACAATGAGCAGTTCTTC.

The chain recombines TRBV7-2 with TRBJ1-1; D may be TRBD1 (5 bases). Trimming cost V 1 base and J 1 base, with 16 bases left between them. This CDR3 region has 17 residues. Per germline, CDR1 SGHTA and CDR2 FQGNSA. The DNA of the CDR3 is TGTGCCAGCAGCTTAGGAGTTAGGTTCGGGGCGAACACTGAAGCTTTCTTT. This codes for CASSLGVRFGANTEAFF. The entire variable domain, with the rest obtained from reference TRBV7-2 and TRBJ1-1, is as follows: GAGVSQSPSNKVTEKGKDVELRCDPISGHTALYWYRQSLGQGLEFLIYFQGNSAPDKSGLPSDRFSAERTGGSVSTLTIQRTQQEDSAVYLCASSLGVRFGANTEAFFGQGTRLTVV.

This clonotype has only a few counts. The chain couples TRBV6-2 or TRBV6-3 to TRBJ2-3; no definite D call. V dropped 0 bases and J dropped 4 bases, with 8 bases sitting between them. Looked up from germline, CDR1 is MNHEY and CDR2 is SVGEGT. This CDR3 has 14 amino acids. CDR3 amino acids: CASSYSSNADTQYF. CDR3 nucleotides: TGTGCCAGCAGTTACTCGAGTAACGCAGATACGCAGTATTTT.